This T cell receptor beta chain comes out of a study of T-cell reconstitution after alpha-beta-depleted transplantation in children. The TCRbeta library was prepared with unique molecular identifiers. TCRdb ran MiXCR on the PCR reads and lists one entry per CDR3 protein. The table has just over 200,000 distinct CDR3 sequences, around 9.2% seen once. Whole-study results and caveats: Newly produced T cells mostly accounted for T-cell counts and diversity one year post-transplant. Certain patients had high TCRbeta diversity at day 60, and it came from recipient T cells and thymic progenitors that survived. Expanded clones from the graft, numbering several hundred, reportedly supplied alpha-beta T cells about two months after transplant.

This clonotype was detected many times. Its antigen is undetermined. This TCR derives from a male patient aged 2-10 years who had a stem cell transplant for acute myeloid leukemia, so the T cells may come from the graft donor. The material sequenced was PBMCs, mostly from graft donor cells, taken 360 days after TCRalphabeta/CD19-depleted stem cell transplant.

CDR3: CASSLGASGNTIYF. CDR3 coding DNA: TGTGCCAGCAGCCTGGGGGCGTCTGGAAACACCATATATTTT. The chain is built from TRBV21-1 and TRBJ1-3; TRBD1 is taken as the D call from the table, unchecked against the DNA. TRBV21-1 is reported as a pseudogene. The CDR3 has 14 residues.